Detailed here is one T cell receptor beta chain. This clonotype was found a few times. Its antigen is not yet known. Base qualities are not provided; no much larger clone lies one nucleotide away. The roughly 39 donors, aged about 6 to 90 years, were systemically healthy Caucasian individuals from Russia. Each donor gave ten milliliters of peripheral blood, collected into EDTA-treated Vacutainer tubes. Ficoll-Paque density-gradient centrifugation was used to isolate PBMCs, with at least 7 million obtained per sample. Total RNA, at least 5.5 micrograms per sample, was extracted from PBMCs with Trizol reagent. For every donor, flow cytometry on a PBMC aliquot measured the percentage of naive CD45RAhigh/CD27high T cells. Trimming costs V 5 bases and J 5 bases, and their ends lie 16 bases apart. The CDR3 runs 15 amino acids, cysteine and phenylalanine included. CDR3 DNA is the only sequence kept; it has 45 bases, read in frame from the first base. CDR1 and CDR2 were assigned from the germline V gene as MNHNS and SASEGT.

The library came from 5' RACE. Sequencing was carried out with an Illumina HiSeq 2500. A second roughly 6 to 12 cycle PCR used a sample-barcoded 5' primer and a J-beta primer mix. A template-switch 5' adaptor carrying 12 random nucleotides introduced a unique molecular identifier onto each TCR beta cDNA molecule. At least 2.5 million CDR3-containing paired-end reads were obtained from each sample. First-strand cDNA synthesis was performed from all RNA using the Mint cDNA synthesis kit, with priming by a TRBC-specific oligonucleotide. Following uracil-DNA glycosylase treatment, a first 18-cycle PCR with universal primers M1SS and BC2_uni_R was performed on all cDNA. Per the source publication's procedure: Normalization of each sample was performed by random selection of 1 million high-quality reads, each carrying a distinct molecular identifier. Instead of being binned into consensus sequences, reads with shared molecular identifiers were discarded. MiTCR, set to a Q25 quality threshold and the strictest error-elimination algorithm, was used for CDR3 identification, clonotype clustering and error correction. A nonparametric unseen species model using Euler transformation provided a lower-bound estimate of total TCR beta diversity. TCRdb trimmed public reads at Q25 via fastp, called clones via MiXCR and kept in-frame beta chains. Entries are consolidated by CDR3 protein sequence, retaining the most common genes and DNA. These V and J calls derive from TCRdb rather than the authors' analysis. Within this sample are approximately 880,000 distinct CDR3 sequences, with around 48% of them counted one time only. The ten largest clones add up to around an eighth of the sample.

This sample is part of a study of blood T cells in healthy people across ages (dated by TCRdb to between 2014 and 2017). Regarding the study in general: In model experiments, roughly one uniquely barcoded TCR beta cDNA molecule per two T cells was captured by template switching. The study analyzed two additional independent replicas of 1 million unique cDNA reads from the same blood draw for two donors, one aged 18 to 30 and one aged 80 or older. The donors were divided into four age groups: young (average approximately 16 years), middle-aged (around 37), aged (about 62) and long-lived (82). To avoid experimental bias, donors of different ages were randomly spread across the sequencing lanes. To track age-related changes in TCR beta repertoire diversity, the study relied on deep sequencing normalized with unique cDNA molecular identifiers.

Results the study describes overall, beyond this receptor: Estimates of total diversity from one million sequenced T cells were regarded as lower bounds and underestimates. Observed TCR beta diversity per million T cells fell roughly linearly with age, and a significant reduction was already apparent by age roughly 40. Since profiling was done on bulk unsorted PBMCs, naive and antigen-experienced compartments could not be conclusively compared. A strong correlation was found between observed TCR beta diversity and the percentage of naive T cells measured by flow cytometry. Because the CMV infection status of the donors was unknown, age-related changes in expanded clonotypes may potentially have been confounded. The long-lived group showed more naive CD4+ T cells, fewer expanded clones and increased TCR diversity than the aged group, suggesting age selection.

Rearrangement joined TRBV6-1 to TRBJ2-1, with the D segment possibly TRBD1 or TRBD2, each aligning over 5 bases. The sequenced sample was blood. This receptor was obtained from a man under 40 in good health. The nucleotide sequence is TGTGCCAGCAGTCGAACCGGGACGGATAACAATGAGCAGTTCTTC. Its translation reads: CASSRTGTDNNEQFF.